This TCR beta chain is drawn from a study of blood T cell repertoires in COVID-19. The wider study: T cells, B-cell-depleted T cells, or PBMCs supplied cDNA or gDNA.

In the authors' workflow: For nucleated cells, counts were estimated from reference gene primer amplification. Measured with immunoSEQ multiplex PCR; TCRdb has only the in-frame clones, and not every one. V and J calls and clone size are given by that table; D and trimming were obtained from the DNA. The sample holds 250,000 to 350,000 clones, approximately 90% seen once. The length of the CDR3 is 14 residues. Trimming removed 1 base from V and 1 base from J, with 4 bases in between. Germline V lookup: CDR1 SGHNT, CDR2 YENEEA. Study members were between 18 and 89 years old and lived in 24 US regions. Participants reported their clinical history, and cohort assignment relied on those reports.

The gene calls are TRBV11-3 and TRBJ2-2; D gene uncertain. The sample consisted of PBMCs or T cells enriched from blood (not recorded which). This clonotype was obtained from a woman aged 18 to 35 who had recovered from COVID-19. This chain's CDR3 is CASSLARNTGELFF. In DNA, the CDR3 is TGTGCCAGCAGCTTAGCGAGGAACACCGGGGAGCTGTTTTTT.